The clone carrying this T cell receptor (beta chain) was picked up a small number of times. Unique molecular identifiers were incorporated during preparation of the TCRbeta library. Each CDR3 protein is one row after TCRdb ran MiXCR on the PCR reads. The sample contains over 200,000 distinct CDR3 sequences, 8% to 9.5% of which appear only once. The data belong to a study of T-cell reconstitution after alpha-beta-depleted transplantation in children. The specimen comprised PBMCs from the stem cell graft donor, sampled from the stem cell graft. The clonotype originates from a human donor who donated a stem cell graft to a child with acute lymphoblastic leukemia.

In DNA, the CDR3 is TGTGCCAGCAGCCAAACCCACGGGGGGGCCGTCACTGAAGCTTTCTTT. Protein: CASSQTHGGAVTEAFF. The genes are TRBV3-1 and TRBJ1-1; TRBD1 is a possible D gene (6 bases). This CDR3 is built from 16 residues. The germline V gene has CDR1 LGHDT and CDR2 YNNKEL (reference sequence). Trimming removed 2 bases at V and 4 bases at J, with 17 bases between.